The 29 T cell receptor beta chains listed next were all sequenced from one sample in a study of shared clonotypes between healthy human individuals. TCRdb's copy holds only in-frame clones and misses some; the assay was immunoSEQ multiplex PCR. The repertoire holds about 980,000 clones, with approximately 76% as singletons. Sequenced input: memory CD4+ T cells sorted from blood. Subset meaning: CD45RA-negative fraction. The source of these receptors is a man aged 18 to 30 in good health.

In its sample, this clone was seen once. Other DNA sequences in this sample translate to the same CDR3. This sequence joins TRBV7-2 and TRBJ2-7; D is unresolved. V dropped 5 bases and J dropped 2 bases, with 4 bases sitting between them. Germline CDR1 is SGHTA and CDR2 is FQGNSA. The CDR3 is 11 residues long. This CDR3 reads CASSGAYEQYF. The CDR3 bases are TGTGCCAGCAGCGGCGCCTACGAGCAGTACTTC. Full variable domain (remainder filled in from reference TRBV7-2 and TRBJ2-7): GAGVSQSPSNKVTEKGKDVELRCDPISGHTALYWYRQSLGQGLEFLIYFQGNSAPDKSGLPSDRFSAERTGGSVSTLTIQRTQQEDSAVYLCASSGAYEQYFGPGTRLTVT.

This clone was seen only a few times. The chain uses TRBV7-8 and TRBJ1-4; 9 bases line up with TRBD1. In germline, CDR1 is SGHVS, CDR2 FQNEAQ. V was clipped by 1 base and J by 3 bases; unmatched bases: 0. The length of the CDR3 is 15 residues. The CDR3 region is CASSLGDRANEKLFF. The CDR3 nucleotides read TGTGCCAGCAGCTTAGGGGACAGGGCTAATGAAAAACTGTTTTTT.

The chain carries TRBV2 and TRBJ1-4; 8 positions match TRBD1. Trimming removed 6 bases from V and 5 bases from J; junction bases left unmatched: 8. The CDR3 consists of 15 residues. Germline CDR1 reads SNHLY; CDR2 reads FYNNEI. The chain's CDR3 is CASRLVQGGNEKLFF. The CDR3 DNA reads TGTGCCAGCAGACTCGTACAGGGGGGGAATGAAAAACTGTTTTTT.

This chain uses TRBV10-1 with TRBJ1-2; D remains ambiguous. Trimming pared 4 bases from V and 8 bases from J, leaving 11 bases between. CDR3 length: 12 residues. Germline values: CDR1 WNHNN, CDR2 SYGVQD (reference sequence). DNA of the CDR3: TGCGCCAGCAGTGGACCCATGGGAGGCTACACCTTC. It encodes CASSGPMGGYTF.

The rearrangement links TRBV20-1 to TRBJ1-2, with D possibly matching TRBD1 (5 bases). Germline CDR1 reads DFQATT; CDR2 reads SNEGSKA (reference sequence). V dropped 1 base and J dropped 7 bases, with 7 bases sitting between them. The CDR3 consists of 11 residues. The CDR3 protein is CSARVGAGYTF. CDR3 bases: TGCAGTGCTAGAGTAGGGGCTGGCTACACCTTC.

This clone came up once. The chain employs TRBV11-2 and TRBJ2-7; D may be TRBD2 (5 bases). Trimming shortened V by 4 bases and J by 3 bases, and 7 bases separated the two germline ends. CDR3 length: 12 residues. Germline values: CDR1 SGHAT, CDR2 FQNNGV. The CDR3, as DNA: TGTGCCAGCAGCTACGGAGGCTACGAGCAGTACTTC. Encoded protein: CASSYGGYEQYF. Complete variable domain (other parts from reference TRBV11-2 and TRBJ2-7): EAGVAQSPRYKIIEKRQSVAFWCNPISGHATLYWYQQILGQGPKLLIQFQNNGVVDDSQLPKDRFSAERLKGVDSTLKIQPAKLEDSAVYLCASSYGGYEQYFGPGTRLTVT.

This clone was seen a single time. The chain recombines TRBV2 with TRBJ1-1, with D maybe TRBD1 (5 bases). CDR1 is SNHLY and CDR2 is FYNNEI in the germline V gene. The ends were cut back, 10 bases at V and 0 bases at J, with 18 bases in the middle. The CDR3 is 15 residues long. The CDR3 nucleotides are TGTGCCAATAAACTGGACAAGACTCTGAACACTGAAGCTTTCTTT. As protein: CANKLDKTLNTEAFF. Full variable domain (missing parts from reference TRBV2 and TRBJ1-1): EPEVTQTPSHQVTQMGQEVILRCVPISNHLYFYWYRQILGQKVEFLVSFYNNEISEKSEIFDDQFSVERPDGSNFTLKIRSTKLEDSAMYFCANKLDKTLNTEAFFGQGTRLTVV.

The CDR3 loop reads CATSSTTGWGDQPQHF. The CDR3 DNA follows: TGTGCCACCAGCAGCACTACGGGTTGGGGGGATCAGCCCCAGCATTTT. The chain has TRBV15 and TRBJ1-5, with a tentative D call TRBD1 (5 bases). There are 16 residues in the CDR3. In germline, CDR1 is LNHNV, CDR2 YYDKDF (reference sequence). The V end was cut by 3 bases, the J end by 5 bases, with 17 bases between.

The gene calls are TRBV2 and TRBJ2-4; 12 positions agree with TRBD1. CDR1 and CDR2 (germline): SNHLY, FYNNEI. There are 19 residues in the CDR3. Trimming took 3 bases from V and 1 from J; bases not matched to a gene: 10. The CDR3 DNA reads as TGTGCCAGCAGTGAGGCCCCGGGACAGGGGGCTCCGGCCAAAAACATTCAGTACTTC. Amino acid sequence: CASSEAPGQGAPAKNIQYF.

The chain links TRBV28 to TRBJ2-7; 9 nucleotides align to TRBD1. CDR1 and CDR2 from the germline V gene are MDHEN and SYDVKM. The CDR3 runs 16 residues. The ends lost 5 bases at V and 5 bases at J; junction bases unmatched: 13. The CDR3 loop reads CASSGAFRDREHEQYF. In nucleotides, the CDR3 is TGTGCCAGCAGTGGCGCTTTCCGGGACAGGGAGCACGAGCAGTACTTC.

This clone appeared a few times. The genes are TRBV30 and TRBJ2-2; weak D call: TRBD1 (5 bases). Looked up from germline, CDR1 is GTSNPN and CDR2 is SVGIG (reference sequence). V shed 1 base and J shed 6 bases, with 12 bases lying between them. The length of the CDR3 is 14 residues. The CDR3 DNA is TGTGCCTGGAGTGGCCCGACAGTTTCCGGGGAGCTGTTTTTT. Amino acid sequence: CAWSGPTVSGELFF.

To note about this clone: At the DNA level, this CDR3 is encoded by other sequences in the same sample as well. CDR3: CASSGGNTEAFF. The DNA for the CDR3 is TGTGCCAGCTCAGGAGGGAACACTGAAGCTTTCTTT. The V call is TRBV18, the J call TRBJ1-1; D gene unclear. There are 12 residues in the CDR3. V lost 5 bases and J 1 base, leaving 5 bases between the germline ends. Germline V lookup: CDR1 KGHSH, CDR2 LQKENI.

The chain uses TRBV27 and TRBJ1-1; possible D gene TRBD1, 6 bases. The CDR3 loop spans 18 amino acids. V was cut by 6 bases and J by 4 bases, with 27 bases left in between. Per the germline V gene, CDR1 is MNHEY and CDR2 is SMNVEV (reference sequence). As DNA, the CDR3 is TGTGCCAGCAGACCCTTTTTGGGGACACTGGGGGTTACCACTGAAGCTTTCTTT. Amino acids: CASRPFLGTLGVTTEAFF.

This clone occurred once. The chain carries TRBV5-6 and TRBJ2-1, with D perhaps TRBD1 or TRBD2 (5 bases each). V was trimmed by 4 bases and J by 5 bases, leaving 13 bases between them. The CDR3 extends over 14 amino acids. Germline CDR1 and CDR2: SGHDT and YYEEEE. The DNA of the CDR3 is TGTGCCAGCAGCCGTACGGGGACCCACAATGAGCAGTTCTTC. It is translated as CASSRTGTHNEQFF.

The rearrangement links TRBV7-2 to TRBJ2-7; D ambiguous. The germline V gene encodes CDR1 SGHTA and CDR2 FQGNSA. CDR3 length: 14 amino acids. The germline V and J ends were trimmed by 3 bases and 9 bases, with 18 bases remaining between them. CDR3 sequence reads: CASSFGQSSIGQYF. CDR3 DNA: TGTGCCAGCAGCTTTGGGCAGTCCTCGATCGGGCAGTACTTC.

V is TRBV18 and J is TRBJ1-5, with 8 positions matching TRBD1. CDR1 KGHSH and CDR2 LQKENI come from the germline V gene. Trimming removed 4 bases from V and 6 bases from J; junction bases left unmatched: 8. CDR3 length: 15 amino acids. CDR3 DNA: TGTGCCAGCTCACTAGGGACAGGCACGGCTCAGCCCCAGCATTTT. Its translation is CASSLGTGTAQPQHF.

V and J are TRBV5-1 and TRBJ2-2; D remains unclear. V was shortened by 5 bases and J by 4 bases, with 15 bases between the two germline ends. This CDR3 region has 15 residues. CDR1 and CDR2 (germline): SGHRS, YFSETQ. The CDR3 region is CASRYTSSLTGELFF. The CDR3 nucleotides read TGCGCCAGCAGATATACCAGCTCCCTCACCGGGGAGCTGTTTTTT.

Only one count was recorded for this clone. The chain has TRBV23-1 and TRBJ2-5; D is perhaps TRBD1 (6 bases). TRBV23-1 is placed among ORFs of uncertain function. The CDR3 is 16 amino acids. V shed 3 bases and J shed 3 bases, with 17 bases lying between them. The CDR3 reads CASSHETPGHKETQYF. CDR3 coding DNA: TGCGCCAGCAGTCATGAAACCCCGGGACATAAAGAGACCCAGTACTTC.

In the case of this clone: Other DNA sequences in this sample translate to the same CDR3. V gene TRBV11-3 combines with J gene TRBJ2-7, with D possibly being TRBD2 (6 bases). Germline CDR1 and CDR2: SGHNT and YENEEA. With 1 base removed from V and 4 bases from J, the gap between germline ends came to 8 bases. The CDR3 is 13 residues long. DNA for the CDR3: TGTGCCAGCAGCTTAGGGAGGGAGTACGAGCAGTACTTC. Encoded protein: CASSLGREYEQYF.

The rearrangement links TRBV4-2 to TRBJ2-2; D possibly corresponds to TRBD2 (7 bases). The CDR3 length is 18 residues. Between the trimmed V and J ends, which lost 3 bases and 4 bases, there was a span of 21 bases. Germline-derived CDR1 and CDR2 are LGHNA and YNFKEQ. The CDR3 DNA is TGTGCCAGCAGCCACCAGGGGATGCGGGGGTCGGTCACCGGGGAGCTGTTTTTT. It codes for CASSHQGMRGSVTGELFF.

V and J are TRBV5-4 and TRBJ2-3, with D unresolved. Trimming took off 0 bases at V and 6 bases at J, with 8 bases between the two ends. CDR3 size: 13 residues. In germline, CDR1 is SGHNT, CDR2 YYREEE (reference sequence). The DNA for the CDR3 is TGTGCCAGCAGCTTGGACATTGCGGATACGCAGTATTTT. It specifies CASSLDIADTQYF.

CDR3 sequence reads: CASSFYAAIDRTEAFF. CDR3 DNA sequence: TGTGCCAGCAGCTTTTATGCGGCCATAGACAGGACTGAAGCTTTCTTT. V gene TRBV5-6 combines with J gene TRBJ1-1; perhaps TRBD1 as D (6 bases). This CDR3 has 16 residues. V was trimmed by 2 bases and J by 5 bases, leaving 19 bases between them. Looked up from germline, CDR1 is SGHDT and CDR2 is YYEEEE.

This clone showed up just a few times. The CDR3 bases are TGTGCCTCCCAAAGGACTAGCGGGATCTACGAGCAGTACTTC. Protein product: CASQRTSGIYEQYF. The J gene is TRBJ2-7, the V gene TRBV6-4; 12 bases line up with TRBD2. The CDR3 is 14 amino acids. V was pared by 11 bases and J by 3 bases, with 8 bases of the junction left unmatched. Per germline, CDR1 MRHNA and CDR2 SNTAGT.

This sequence joins TRBV5-1 and TRBJ2-3; 13 nucleotides line up with TRBD2. From germline, CDR1 is SGHRS and CDR2 YFSETQ. The CDR3 has 16 amino acids. V lost 1 base and J lost 6; bases outside the gene matches: 5. This chain's CDR3 is CASSLWGTSGMDTQYF. In DNA, the CDR3 is TGCGCCAGCAGCTTGTGGGGGACTAGCGGGATGGATACGCAGTATTTT.

The chain combines TRBV5-4 with TRBJ2-3; D gene uncertain. The CDR3 covers 11 residues. CDR1 is SGHNT and CDR2 is YYREEE in the germline V gene (reference sequence). The ends were cut back, 5 bases at V and 4 bases at J, with 5 bases in the middle. CDR3 in DNA: TGTGCCAGCAGTCGAGCAGATACGCAGTATTTT. Its protein product is CASSRADTQYF. Full variable domain (remainder filled in from reference TRBV5-4 and TRBJ2-3): ETGVTQSPTHLIKTRGQQVTLRCSSQSGHNTVSWYQQALGQGPQFIFQYYREEENGRGNFPPRFSGLQFPNYSSELNVNALELDDSALYLCASSRADTQYFGPGTRLTVL.

This clone was seen repeatedly, ten times or more. CDR3 amino acids: CASSFESRNTEAFF. Written as DNA, the CDR3 is TGTGCCAGCAGTTTCGAAAGCAGGAACACTGAAGCTTTCTTT. This sequence joins TRBV6-5 and TRBJ1-1; unclear D gene. Germline CDR1 reads MNHEY; CDR2 reads SVGAGI. The CDR3 sequence is 14 residues long. V lost 4 bases to trimming and J lost 1 base, with 10 bases between them.

This clone was detected a few times. The V call is TRBV11-2, the J call TRBJ1-1; 7 nucleotides match TRBD1. The V and J ends lost 5 bases and 1 base, in that order; junction bases with no gene match: 4. The germline V gene encodes CDR1 SGHAT and CDR2 FQNNGV. CDR3 length: 14 residues. CDR3 in amino acids: CASSMGQTNTEAFF. The DNA of the CDR3 is TGTGCCAGCAGCATGGGACAGACGAACACTGAAGCTTTCTTT.

This chain links TRBV29-1 with TRBJ2-7, with TRBD2 matching over 12 bases. V shed 6 bases and J 4 bases; nucleotides not matched to a gene: 13. CDR1 is SQVTM and CDR2 is ANQGSEA in the germline V gene. The CDR3 length is 16 residues. The CDR3 is CSVAGDGLAGRYEQYF. The DNA for the CDR3 is TGCAGCGTCGCGGGGGATGGACTAGCGGGACGTTACGAGCAGTACTTC.

The chain is built from TRBV2 and TRBJ2-7, with D uncertain. Germline-derived CDR1 and CDR2 are SNHLY and FYNNEI. This CDR3 has 15 amino acids. The V gene lost 4 bases and the J gene lost 1 base, with 14 bases spanning the gap. The CDR3 region has the DNA TGTGCCAGCAGTGGGTCAGGACGACTTTCCTACGAGCAGTACTTC. Amino acids: CASSGSGRLSYEQYF.